This TCR beta chain was documented in a study of T cell repertoires in cytomegalovirus infection. Study-wide background: Public signatures in TCR beta pointed to CMV infection and matching HLA type.

CDR1 and CDR2 from the germline V gene are DFQATT and SNEGSKA (reference sequence). V lost 1 base and J lost 6; bases outside the gene matches: 4. This CDR3 comprises 14 residues. Only a few counts were recorded for this clonotype. MiXCR, applied by TCRdb to the reads, yields one record per CDR3 protein. The sample holds fewer than 700,000 distinct CDR3 sequences, 20% to 25% seen once. The rearrangement links TRBV20-1 to TRBJ1-5, with 9 bases lining up with TRBD1. The sequence was collected from a human donor in good health (CMV status not recorded). Some clones in this sample may be carry-over from other donors' samples. Sample: CD8+ T cells from PBMCs. CDR3 coding DNA: TGCAGTGCTAGAGTACAGGGGGCCCTTCAGCCCCAGCATTTT. This gives the protein CSARVQGALQPQHF.